This paragraph reports one T cell receptor beta chain. The sample belongs to a study of T-cell memory formation after mild COVID-19. Deletions cut 8 bases from V and 7 bases from J, with 17 bases between. The CDR3 consists of 13 residues. Looked up from germline, CDR1 is MNHNS and CDR2 is SASEGT. Amplification by 5'RACE using constant-segment primers produced TCR alpha and TCR beta cDNA libraries that carried sample barcodes and UMIs. TCRdb analysed the 5' RACE reads with MiXCR anew, one entry per CDR3 protein. This table has under 150,000 distinct CDR3 sequences, roughly 15% appearing once. The clonotype originates from an adult woman who had mild COVID-19 (a few samples of this study predate the infection). Cell type and time point are not known. The rearrangement links TRBV6-1 to TRBJ1-2; a weak D match, TRBD1 (5 bases). Sequences were obtained from PBMCs or a T cell subset sorted from them (not recorded which). The CDR3 region is CASGDWGIVGYTF. The CDR3 DNA sequence: TGTGCCAGCGGGGACTGGGGGATCGTTGGCTACACCTTC.